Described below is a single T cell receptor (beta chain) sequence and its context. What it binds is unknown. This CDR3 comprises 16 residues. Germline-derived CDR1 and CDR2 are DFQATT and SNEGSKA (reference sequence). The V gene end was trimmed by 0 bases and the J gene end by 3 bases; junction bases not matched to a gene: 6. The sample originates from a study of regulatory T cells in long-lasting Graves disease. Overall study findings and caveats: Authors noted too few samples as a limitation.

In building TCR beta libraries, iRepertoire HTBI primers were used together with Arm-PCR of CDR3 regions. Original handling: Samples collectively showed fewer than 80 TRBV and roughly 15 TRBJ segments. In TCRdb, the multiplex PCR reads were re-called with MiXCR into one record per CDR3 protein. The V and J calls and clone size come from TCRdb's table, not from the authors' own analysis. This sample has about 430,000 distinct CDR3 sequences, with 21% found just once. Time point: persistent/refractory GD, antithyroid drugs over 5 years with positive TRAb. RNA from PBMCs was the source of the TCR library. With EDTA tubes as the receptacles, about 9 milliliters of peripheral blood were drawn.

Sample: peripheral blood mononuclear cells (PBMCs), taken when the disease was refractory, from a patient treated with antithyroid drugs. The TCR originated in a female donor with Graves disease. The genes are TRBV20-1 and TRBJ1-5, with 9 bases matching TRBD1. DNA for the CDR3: TGCAGTGCTAGAGATTCCAGACAGGGGGTCAATCAGCCCCAGCATTTT. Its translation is CSARDSRQGVNQPQHF.